This T cell receptor beta chain came from a study of blood T cells in healthy people across ages. Across the whole study: There was about one barcoded beta molecule captured by template switching per two T cells. Study-wide results and limits: Estimated diversity, derived from one million T cells, was regarded as an underestimate.

Comments on this clonotype: Its target is unknown.

Next came a second PCR, run for about 7 to 12 cycles, which used a sample-barcoded 5' primer along with a J-beta primer mix. Each CDR3 protein gets one entry after TCRdb re-called the 5' RACE reads with MiXCR. The sample comprises over 600,000 distinct CDR3 sequences, about 21% of which are singletons, and under 4% rests with the top ten. The authors drew 8 to 10 milliliters of peripheral blood from each donor. This TCR was sampled from a man between 65 and 80 years old in good health. The sequenced sample was blood.

The CDR3 sequence: CASSPPGTVNYGYTF. CDR3 coding DNA: TGTGCCAGCTCACCACCTGGGACAGTGAACTATGGCTACACCTTC. The chain combines TRBV18 with TRBJ1-2, with 7 nucleotides matching TRBD1. V was clipped by 0 bases and J by 2 bases; unmatched bases: 3. The CDR3 contains 15 residues. From germline, CDR1 is KGHSH and CDR2 LQKENI.